This is a list of T cell receptor beta chains from one sample in a study of cytomegalovirus exposure and HLA in healthy donors. TCRdb keeps only in-frame clones here, not all; method: immunoSEQ multiplex PCR. The sample records about 21,000 clones, around 77% being singletons. Sequenced sample: PBMCs. These receptors originate from a man aged 55 to 70 in good health and CMV-seronegative. The CDR3 runs from the conserved cysteine through the conserved F or W. Fields, in order: V gene, J gene, D gene, clone size, CDR3 DNA, CDR3 protein. The D gene is left open where the match is weak. Size values are once, few and many counts, or a class for expanded clones, and some rows have none.

>TRBV25-1|TRBJ1-4|NA|NA
TGTGCCAGCAGTGAATCCAGGGGCGGGGGTGAAAAACTGTTTTTT
CASSESRGGGEKLFF
>TRBV27|TRBJ2-7|NA|few
TGTGCCAGCAGTCTTCGACAACTAGGGTACGAGCAGTACTTC
CASSLRQLGYEQYF
>TRBV6-5|TRBJ1-2|NA|NA
TGTGCCAGCAGCCCTTACGGGGGGGGCTACACCTTC
CASSPYGGGYTF
>TRBV4-3|TRBJ2-3|TRBD2|few
TGCGCCTCTTCCGGGAGGGCCTTCGATACGCAGTATTTT
CASSGRAFDTQYF
>TRBV7-9|TRBJ2-1|NA|few
TGTGCCAGCAGCCCCAGAACAGGGTATGAGCAGTTCTTC
CASSPRTGYEQFF
>TRBV18|TRBJ1-2|TRBD1|NA
TGTGCCAGCTCCCCACGGACAGGGTTATCCCTTGGCTACCCCTTC
CASSPRTGLSLGYPF
>TRBV5-8|TRBJ1-5|NA|few
TGTGCCAGCAGCTTGGAGAGTTTCAAGCCCCAGCATTTT
CASSLESFKPQHF
>TRBV2|TRBJ1-5|NA|NA
TGTGCCAGCCGGACAGCTAGCAATCAGCCCCAGCATTTT
CASRTASNQPQHF
>TRBV7-9|TRBJ2-2|NA|few
TGTGCCAGCAGCTTAGGAAGCGGGAACACCGGGGAGCTGTTTTTT
CASSLGSGNTGELFF
>TRBV5-1|TRBJ2-7|NA|once
TGCGCCAGCAGCTTGGCGGAGGGAGTCTACGAGCAGTACTTC
CASSLAEGVYEQYF
>TRBV2|TRBJ2-7|TRBD2|NA
TGTGCCAGCAGTGGTGGGACTAGCGGGACCCTTTACGAGCAGTACTTC
CASSGGTSGTLYEQYF
>TRBV6-5|TRBJ2-7|NA|NA
TGTGCCAGCAGTTACGGAGGTAGCGCTAGCCCTTACGAGCAGTACTTC
CASSYGGSASPYEQYF
>TRBV5-5|TRBJ2-3|TRBD2|NA
TGTGCCAGCAGCTTGGAACTAGCGGGAGGGGGTACGCAGTATTTT
CASSLELAGGGTQYF
>TRBV25-1|TRBJ2-1|TRBD1|NA
TGTGCCAGCAGTGAACCATCCGGGACAGACCACAATGAGCAGTTCTTC
CASSEPSGTDHNEQFF
>TRBV2|TRBJ2-7|NA|NA
TGTGCCAGCAGTGAGGACGAAACCGGGACTTCGGCCGTTGGGCAGTACTTC
CASSEDETGTSAVGQYF
>TRBV5-1|TRBJ1-1|NA|NA
TGCGCCAGCGGGAGGACTTCTCCGAACACTGAAGCTTTCTTT
CASGRTSPNTEAFF
>TRBV6-6|TRBJ1-1|TRBD1|medium-sized
TGTGCCAGCAGTTCTGGACAGGGGAGTACTGAAGCTTTCTTT
CASSSGQGSTEAFF
>TRBV28|TRBJ2-7|TRBD2|NA
TGTGCTTCCCGAGGGGCTAGCGGAAGGGCCGCGTCCTACGAGCAGTACTTC
CASRGASGRAASYEQYF
>TRBV30|TRBJ1-4|TRBD1|NA
TGTGCCTGGAGAGACAGGGGGGCAGCTAATGAAAAACTGTTTTTT
CAWRDRGAANEKLFF
>TRBV11-2|TRBJ2-6|TRBD1|NA
TGTGCCAGCAGCTCAAGACAGGGGCGGGCCTCTGAGGCCAACGTCCTGACTTTC
CASSSRQGRASEANVLTF
>TRBV7-2|TRBJ2-1|NA|NA
TGTGCCAGCAGCTTTCACCGGGACACACAGTTCTTC
CASSFHRDTQFF
>TRBV29-1|TRBJ2-7|NA|NA
TGCAGCGTCGTAGTCCTAGGAAATTTCTACGAGCAGTACTTC
CSVVVLGNFYEQYF
>TRBV27|TRBJ2-2|TRBD1|NA
TGTGCCAGCAGTTTATTCGGGACAGCCACCGGGGAGCTGTTTTTT
CASSLFGTATGELFF
>TRBV7-6|TRBJ2-2|TRBD2|NA
TGTGCCAGCAGCTTCACTAGCGGGAACACCGGGGAGCTGTTTTTT
CASSFTSGNTGELFF
>TRBV5-1|TRBJ2-7|NA|NA
TGCGCCAGCCGGGGATTTTCCTACGAGCAGTACTTC
CASRGFSYEQYF
>TRBV30|TRBJ2-7|TRBD1|NA
TGTGCCTGGAATCTGGACAGGGGCTCCTACGAGCAGTACTTC
CAWNLDRGSYEQYF
>TRBV7-9|TRBJ2-3|TRBD2|few
TGTGCCAGCAGCGCCGGACTAGCGGGAGTAGATACGCAGTATTTT
CASSAGLAGVDTQYF
>TRBV6-1|TRBJ2-7|NA|NA
TGTGCCAGCAACGTAAACTACGATGCCTACGAGCAGTACTTC
CASNVNYDAYEQYF
>TRBV9|TRBJ1-2|NA|NA
TGTGCCAGCAGCCAAGACCCCGGGACTGGCGGTACTGGCTACACCTTC
CASSQDPGTGGTGYTF
>TRBV11-2|TRBJ1-3|NA|NA
TGTGCCCGCAGCTTACGAGTAGCTAACTCTGGAAACACCATATATTTT
CARSLRVANSGNTIYF
>TRBV7-2|TRBJ2-7|NA|NA
TGTGCCAGCAGCTCTAGAGGACAAGCTTACGAGCAGTACTTC
CASSSRGQAYEQYF
>TRBV7-9|TRBJ2-5|TRBD1|NA
TGTGCCAGCAGCTTTGCCGGGACAGGGGGCAAAGAGACCCAGTACTTC
CASSFAGTGGKETQYF
>TRBV6-1|TRBJ1-2|NA|NA
TGTGCCAGCAGTGAAGCGCCCCGGGGAGTGAAGGGCTACACCTTC
CASSEAPRGVKGYTF
>TRBV14|TRBJ2-7|TRBD2|NA
TGTGCCAGCAGCCCCCCGGCCAGCGGGAGGGCCAACTACGAGCAGTACTTC
CASSPPASGRANYEQYF
>TRBV6-6|TRBJ1-2|NA|NA
TGTGCCAGCAGTCAATCAGGGGTGTCCTATGGCTACACCTTC
CASSQSGVSYGYTF
>TRBV30|TRBJ2-7|TRBD1|NA
TGTGCCTGGAGAGGGGACAGACACTACGAGCAGTACTTC
CAWRGDRHYEQYF
>TRBV19|TRBJ1-4|TRBD1|NA
TGTGCCAGTAGTCCAACCCGGCTGACACAGGGGGCTAATGAAAAACTGTTTTTT
CASSPTRLTQGANEKLFF
>TRBV7-9|TRBJ1-4|NA|once
TGTGCCAGCAGTCCCAGGGATGGATTTACTAATGAAAAACTGTTTTTT
CASSPRDGFTNEKLFF
>TRBV7-3|TRBJ2-7|TRBD2|NA
TGTGCCAGCAGCTGGACTAGCGGGGGGGCCTACGAGCAGTACTTC
CASSWTSGGAYEQYF
>TRBV30|TRBJ2-2|NA|few
TGTGCCTGGACCAAGAACACCGGGGAGCTGTTTTTT
CAWTKNTGELFF
>TRBV19|TRBJ2-6|NA|NA
TGTGCCAGTAGTAGGACAGTGGCTAACTCTGGGGCCAACGTCCTGACTTTC
CASSRTVANSGANVLTF